The text below deals with one T cell receptor beta chain. Its target is not known. TCRdb's copy holds only in-frame clones and misses some; the assay was immunoSEQ multiplex PCR. The sample consists of under 2,000 clones, 80% of them appearing once. These data are taken from a study of chemoradiotherapy in HPV16-positive cancers. Whole-study context: Functional T-cell assays on two HPV16-positive patients' cells defined candidate HPV-specific clones and common TCR motifs. Study observations and caveats: Candidate HPV-specific clones and E7-related TCR motifs grew in tumor during treatment. Only a couple of HPV16-positive patients supplied the functional HPV-specificity definition.

The CDR3 has 15 residues. The V and J ends lost 1 base and 1 base respectively, with 10 bases between them. Germline V gene data show CDR1 as PRHDT and CDR2 as FYEKMQ (reference sequence). The TCR originated in a human donor with HPV-associated anogenital cancer. Material: tumor tissue, obtained from a patient who underwent chemoradiotherapy. This chain links TRBV13 with TRBJ2-5; unclear D gene. The CDR3 DNA follows: TGTGCCAGCAGCTTAGTTTCAGCGACCCAAGAGACCCAGTACTTC. This gives the protein CASSLVSATQETQYF.